A single T cell receptor (beta chain) is shown here with its context. The antigen this receptor binds is unknown. No base qualities exist here, and no much larger clone lies one base off it. The sample belongs to a study of cytomegalovirus exposure and HLA in healthy donors (dated by TCRdb to the late 2010s). Regarding the study in general: In an earlier analysis of approximately 640 of the donors, roughly 300 Gb of sequence data and approximately 100 million unique TCR beta sequences from roughly 180 million T cells were reported. An early release that covered more than 550 HLA-typed donors contained approximately 300 gigabases of sequencing data and tens of millions of unique TCR sequences. The genetic ancestry cluster associated with self-reported Caucasian donors included about four fifths of the roughly 390 genotyped donors. Donor age, sex, ethnicity and CMV serostatus were compiled together with the repertoire data. The number of typed donors differed by locus: about 620-630 for A, B, C, DRB1 and DQB1; 500 to 550 for DQA1; 606 for DPA1; and about 450 for DPB1. HLA typing included class I and class II loci at four-digit resolution. Several DR-DQ haplotypes were handled as single units for association and clustering because linkage in the cohort was strong. The study aimed to test whether signatures of past pathogen exposure could be identified by cataloging public T cell receptors. In a later analysis, previously published TCR beta repertoires from some 640 donors were re-analyzed and high-resolution HLA genotyping was added so that TCR occurrence patterns could be studied. All discovery cohort repertoires had been generated on a single sequencing platform. The study used immunosequencing to profile the T cell repertoires of approximately 630 subjects and linked those repertoires to cytomegalovirus serostatus. Rather than drawing on any new phenotypic data, the later analysis identified candidate immune exposures from TCR beta sequences and the way those sequences occurred across donors. An earlier analysis of fewer than 700 of the donors applied high-throughput TCR beta sequencing to assess whether each TCR beta V gene segment acted as functional or pseudogenic. Among some 410 genotyped donors of the cohort, an average of about 240,000 unique TCR beta nucleotide sequences was sequenced per donor, of which 15% to 20% were non-productive. A later genetic analysis took genome-wide SNP genotypes for about 55% of the roughly 670 donors and used that subset as a discovery cohort. In addition to the first cohort of around 670 subjects, a separate validation cohort of approximately 120 different subjects was used. To predict cytomegalovirus infection status, the study brought together high-throughput TCR immunosequencing, statistical association of individual TCRs with disease status, and machine learning.

The cohort was made up of around 720 healthy bone marrow donors. Cohort members were all nominally healthy when sampled, although unrecorded immune exposures were likely present. The donor tested CMV seronegative, placing the donor among the 350 to 400 seronegative members of the cohort. A peripheral blood sample was collected from each donor, and TCR beta sequencing was performed on peripheral blood mononuclear cells. The Qiagen DNeasy Blood Extraction Kit was used to extract genomic DNA from the blood cell samples. Taken from the germline V gene, the CDR1 and CDR2 loops are MNHEY and SVGAGI. V and J are trimmed by 0 bases and 8 bases, and the gene matches miss 5 bases of the junction. The CDR3 goes from the cysteine to the phenylalanine over 14 residues. Only CDR3 DNA is held: 42 bases, read in frame from base 1. What the study reported, not specific to this receptor: For the cohort, immune exposure information was limited to CMV serostatus. HLA typing was unavailable for some donors at each locus, so association tests used only the typed subset. A few of the identified cytomegalovirus-associated TCR beta chains were confirmed in vitro to be specific for cytomegalovirus antigens. In the study, about 150 TCR beta chains were listed as associated with cytomegalovirus. A later analysis found that TCR association rates varied across HLA loci, with DRB1 alleles showing the most associated TCRs and HLA-C alleles the fewest. This cohort had only TCR beta chains sequenced, and the lack of alpha or paired-chain data limited which features could be detected. The earlier analysis of approximately 540 of the donors excluded 15 to 20 rarely observed V segments, including chromosome 9 orphons, because counts were too low. Strong co-occurrence of HLA alleles, especially DR and DQ, made assigning TCR associations to individual alleles difficult. In a later genetic analysis, fewer N-insertions in productive TCRs were reported among donors in an Asian-associated ancestry cluster than the approximately 670-donor mean. In an earlier analysis of approximately 590 of the donors, most TCR beta V segments appeared in productive rearrangements about 87% or about 30% of the time, broadly matching IMGT annotations. While some public TCRs were present in many individuals, most TCR sequences turned up only very rarely across donors. Correlated functional status among segregating V segments might reflect linkage disequilibrium, but an unknown experimental factor could not be ruled out. A group of highly shared sequence variants was considered likely to be a technical artifact of the sequencing pipeline. Sequencing depth was assumed to be roughly uniform across donors in the presence/absence analyses, though that assumption may not hold. Some IMGT-functional V segments, including TRBV6-2 and TRBV6-3, could not be distinguished by the 87-base-pair reads and were therefore excluded. A later analysis reported that several top co-occurrence clusters appeared linked to parvovirus B19, influenza, CMV and Epstein-Barr virus. In a later analysis, around 17,000 TCR beta sequences were associated with specific HLA alleles at a false discovery rate of 0.05. In both the original and validation cohorts, the classifier was reported to diagnose cytomegalovirus status with high specificity and sensitivity. In a later analysis, most CMV-associated TCR beta chains were found to appear HLA-restricted, with HLA associations seemingly driven largely by CMV exposure. Compared with equally common non-associated chains, HLA-associated TCR beta chains in a later analysis were more clonally expanded and had lower generation probabilities. The authors suggested that the approach could potentially be extended to other disease states and immunological phenotypes. V-gene and J-gene trimming of TCR beta chains was associated with a missense DCLRE1C variant in a later genetic analysis, and the association was replicated in an independent cohort. A further reported finding was that TCR beta sequences accurately predicted the HLA-A and HLA-B alleles for most subjects in the first cohort.

The protocol used for the library was the immunoSEQ multiplex PCR assay. For the multiplex PCR, a mixture combining 60 forward primers for TCR Vbeta segments and 13 reverse primers for TCR Jbeta segments was used. A multiplex PCR assay on genomic DNA amplified the CDR3 region of rearranged TCR beta genes. Amplified TCR beta libraries were sequenced as 87-base-pair reads on the Illumina HiSeq System. The authors' analysis ran thus. A later analysis tallied roughly 80 million unique TCR beta chains across the 666 repertoires, and some 12 million of those chains were shared by two or more donors. A nearest-neighbor algorithm error-corrected the raw reads and collapsed the reads into unique sequences, merging closely related sequences to remove PCR and sequencing errors. V, D and J gene segments were assigned by aligning CDR3 sequences to IMGT reference sequences. For a sequence to be retained, a match of at least six nucleotides to both a V gene segment and a J gene segment was required. A rearrangement counted as productive if the CDR3 had no stop codons and remained in frame with V and J, and every other rearrangement counted as non-productive. CDR3 was defined according to IMGT convention as the region running from the second conserved V-encoded cysteine to the conserved J-encoded phenylalanine. The earlier analysis of some 600 of the donors excluded sequences that lacked an unambiguous match to a single V gene segment. In an earlier analysis of some 590 of the donors, a V segment was called functional when productive rearrangements were above 56.7%, and segregating when the standard deviation between donors exceeded 5%. To diagnose cytomegalovirus status from the catalog of TCR beta chain sequences, a statistical classification framework was built. V and J gene assignment, in a later analysis, came from comparing TCR nucleotide sequences with IMGT/GENE-DB human TR gene sequences. The TCRdist pipeline was used in a later analysis to assign CDR3 sequences and most-parsimonious VDJ recombination scenarios. In a later analysis, each TCR beta chain was defined by its CDR3 amino acid sequence together with its V-gene family, and reads without a unique V-gene family were excluded. To address suspected cross-contamination and a sequencing artifact, a later analysis removed a few hundred highly shared, low-generation-probability nucleotide sequences. In a later analysis, a clonal expansion index was calculated for each public chain from normalized within-repertoire ranks of inferred template counts. In a later analysis, generation probabilities were computed with a VDJ recombination model fitted to out-of-frame rearrangements, and the resulting probabilities were checked against IGoR. A later analysis scored TCR-TCR, TCR-HLA and TCR-CMV co-occurrence with hypergeometric tests, applying a repertoire-size bias correction to TCR pairs. A later analysis estimated false discovery rates by permuting HLA or CMV assignments 20 times. In a later analysis, co-occurring TCRs were grouped with DBSCAN, and TCRdist sequence similarity was added when clustering was performed within HLA-allele-positive subsets. For co-occurrence clustering, repertoires with fewer than 30,000 or more than 120,000 public chains were excluded, along with 5 or 6 repertoires with anomalous nucleotide sharing. TCRdb holds this immuneACCESS table with in-frame rearrangements only. Some clones are missing; in checked studies, unresolved V genes explain under half, and the rest has no known cause. V and J calls plus clone size are reproduced from that table; the DNA served to infer D and trimming. Present in this sample are roughly 160,000 clones, around 72% of which were seen just once. 2% to 3% of the sample is held by the ten biggest clonotypes.

The sample consisted of PBMCs. The sequence derives from a female donor in good health and CMV-seronegative. The rearrangement joined TRBV6-5 to TRBJ1-2; 8 bases in the junction line up with TRBD1. The nucleotide sequence reads as follows: TGTGCCAGCAGTTACTCCGGCCAGGGGGCCGGCTACACCTTC. Translated, it gives CASSYSGQGAGYTF.